This T cell receptor beta chain was captured in a study of shared clonotypes between healthy human individuals. Study overall: Per donor, three plates held CD4 naive cells, three held CD4 memory, two held CD8 naive and one held CD8 memory.

Turning to this clone: A clone one base away is much larger, so this may be a read error.

Per germline, CDR1 SEHNR and CDR2 FQNEAQ (reference sequence). There are 13 residues in the CDR3. The V and J ends lost 3 bases and 1 base respectively, with 4 bases between them. The protocol was immunoSEQ multiplex PCR, while the TCRdb copy is restricted to in-frame clones and leaves out a portion. The sample carries about a million clones, around 77% recorded once. This rearrangement joins TRBV7-9 to TRBJ1-5, with D unclear. Sequencing was performed on memory CD4+ T cells from PBMCs. The subset: CD45RA-negative fraction. The TCR comes from a man in his late teens or twenties in good health. Some clones in this sample may be carry-over from other donors' samples. The CDR3 region is CASSLSSNQPQHF. The CDR3 coding sequence is TGTGCCAGCAGCTTGTCCAGCAATCAGCCCCAGCATTTT.